This is a list of T cell receptor beta chains from one sample in a study of T cell repertoires in cytomegalovirus infection. MiXCR, applied by TCRdb to the reads, yields one record per CDR3 protein. Seen here are fewer than 700,000 distinct CDR3 sequences, 20% to 25% observed once, and the top ten hold less than 9.5%. Source material: CD8+ T cells from PBMCs. These receptors were collected from a human donor in good health (CMV status not recorded). Some clones in this sample may be carry-over from other donors' samples. Each CDR3 is given with its conserved first and last residue. The order of the fields is V gene, J gene, D gene, clone size, CDR3 DNA, CDR3 protein. D genes are given only for firm matches. Clone size is not always given. Where it is, it says once, few, many or a class for expanded clones.

TRBV10-3	TRBJ2-6	.	many	TGTGCCATCAGTGAACGCGAGGGTGGGGCCAACGTCCTGACTTTC	CAISEREGGANVLTF
TRBV13	TRBJ2-7	.	.	TGTACCAGCAGCTCGAGGGGGGTGAGCTCCTACGAGCAGTACTTC	CTSSSRGVSSYEQYF
TRBV7-9	TRBJ1-1	.	.	TGTGCCAGCAGCAGCGGTGGGGGAGGACGTGAAGCTTTCTTT	CASSSGGGGREAFF
TRBV19	TRBJ2-1	.	.	TGTGCCAGTACCCGGCCCTACAATGAGCAGTTCTTC	CASTRPYNEQFF
TRBV5-4	TRBJ2-1	TRBD1	.	TGTGCCAGCAGCTTGTCGGGGACAGGGGTCCTTAATGAGCAGTTCTTC	CASSLSGTGVLNEQFF
TRBV20-1	TRBJ2-7	TRBD1	.	TGCAGTGCTAGTTACGGGACAGGGAACTACGAGCAGTACTTC	CSASYGTGNYEQYF
TRBV12-3/TRBV12-4	TRBJ1-2	.	few	TGTGCCAGCACCGCCGGGCCCATTACTTCTGGCTACACCTTC	CASTAGPITSGYTF
TRBV27	TRBJ2-3	TRBD2	.	TGTGCCACACGACTAGCGGGGCTTAGGGCAGGAGATACGCAGTATTTT	CATRLAGLRAGDTQYF
TRBV6-1	TRBJ1-1	.	.	TGTGCCAGCAGGGAACGTCTTTGGGAAGCTTTCTTT	CASRERLWEAFF
TRBV7-6	TRBJ2-1	.	many	TGTGCCAGCAGCCACCAGGGAGATGAGCAGTTCTTC	CASSHQGDEQFF
TRBV7-2	TRBJ1-2	TRBD1	many	TGTGCCAGCAGCCCGACCGGACAGGGGGCGCTTGGCTACACCTTC	CASSPTGQGALGYTF
TRBV27	TRBJ2-1	.	few	TGTGCCAGCAGTCTCCAGAGTAATGGCAATGAGCAGTTCTTC	CASSLQSNGNEQFF
TRBV7-2	TRBJ2-2	.	many	TGTGCCAGCAGCTTAGGTTCGGGCAACACCGGGGAGCTGTTTTTT	CASSLGSGNTGELFF
TRBV18	TRBJ2-4	.	few	TGTGCCAGCTCACCCGGGGGCATTCAGTACTTC	CASSPGGIQYF
TRBV12-5	TRBJ2-7	TRBD1	few	TGTGCTAGTGGTTTGGTAAGACGGGGACAGGGGGCTCCGTGGGAGCAGTACTTC	CASGLVRRGQGAPWEQYF
TRBV7-2	TRBJ2-7	.	many	TGTGCCAGCAGCCCCCTATCCTACGAGCAGTACTTC	CASSPLSYEQYF
TRBV20-1	TRBJ2-1	TRBD2	.	TGCAGTGCTAGAGACCCGGGACTAGCGTCGAGTGAGCAGTTCTTC	CSARDPGLASSEQFF
TRBV7-9	TRBJ2-1	TRBD1	.	TGTGCCAGCAGCTCCCTTCGACTGGGACAGGGGAACTACAATGAGCAGTTCTTC	CASSSLRLGQGNYNEQFF
TRBV19	TRBJ2-2	.	once	TGTGCCAGTAGTACCGGGGACCCCCCCGGGGAGCTGTTTTTT	CASSTGDPPGELFF
TRBV10-3	TRBJ1-2	.	.	TGTGCCATCCAAGAAGGGACGAGGAACTATGGCTACACCTTC	CAIQEGTRNYGYTF
TRBV20-1	TRBJ2-1	TRBD1	.	TGCAGTGCTAGAGGACAGGGACATGAGCAGTTCTTC	CSARGQGHEQFF
TRBV7-6	TRBJ1-6	.	few	TGTGCCAGCAGCGGGGGCGCTTCACCCCTCCACTTT	CASSGGASPLHF
TRBV7-9	TRBJ2-5	.	.	TGTGCCAGCAGCTACTTTCAGGGATCAGGGGAGACCCAGTACTTC	CASSYFQGSGETQYF
TRBV6-2/TRBV6-3	TRBJ2-3	.	.	TGTGCCAGCAGCCCCTTTGGCGGTTTCGCAGATACGCAGTATTTT	CASSPFGGFADTQYF
TRBV9	TRBJ2-3	.	few	TGTGCCAGCAGCGTAGCTCCCCGGTTCAAAGGGACAGATACGCAGTATTTT	CASSVAPRFKGTDTQYF
TRBV7-8	TRBJ2-5	TRBD2	many	TGTGCCAGCAGCCCTCTAGCGGGGGGGCGAGAGACCCAGTACTTC	CASSPLAGGRETQYF
TRBV6-1	TRBJ1-5	.	.	TGTGCCGGCATACCTAGTGGGGGAAATCAGCCCCAGCATTTT	CAGIPSGGNQPQHF
TRBV13	TRBJ2-2	.	.	TGTGTCAGCAGCCCCGCCGGGGGTACGAACACCGGGGAGCTGTTTTTT	CVSSPAGGTNTGELFF
TRBV11-2	TRBJ2-2	TRBD2	.	TGTGCCAGCAGCCCATGGGGGAGGGGCTTAACGAACACCGGGGAGCTGTTTTTT	CASSPWGRGLTNTGELFF
TRBV7-9	TRBJ1-1	.	few	TGTGCCACCTCCCTGGGTGGGGGCACTGAAGCTTTCTTT	CATSLGGGTEAFF
TRBV6-5	TRBJ2-7	.	many	TGTGCCAGCAGTTACTCGCACGAGCAGTACTTC	CASSYSHEQYF